This TCR beta chain was obtained from a study of OX40 agonist ivuxolimab in advanced cancers. As for the study in general: Past anti-PD-1, anti-PD-L1 or anti-CTLA-4 therapy was accepted, and 40% had received some. Partial responses, seen in three patients, involved one hepatocellular carcinoma and two cutaneous melanomas. General study results and limits: CD4+ and CD8+ blood T cells expanded clonally by week 6 at 0.1 to 3.0 mg/kg. Among the lowest levels of clonal expansion were found in partial responders at 0.1-3.0 mg/kg.

Here immunoSEQ multiplex PCR was the method, and the copy in TCRdb shows in-frame clones only, minus some. The sample holds fewer than 55,000 clones, roughly 89% seen once. Unmatched junction bases numbered 15, after V lost 5 bases and J lost 3 bases. The CDR3 contains 17 residues. For this clone: What it binds is unknown.

The sequencing here drew on CD4+ or CD8+ T cells sorted from blood, taken in a trial of the OX40 agonist ivuxolimab. The chain couples TRBV23-1 to TRBJ2-7; 8 bases align to TRBD2. TRBV23-1 is an ORF; its function is uncertain. This receptor was obtained from an adult with an advanced solid tumor such as melanoma, head and neck, liver or kidney cancer. The CDR3 DNA sequence: TGCGCCAGCAGTTACCACGCGGGGGGTTTAAGTTTCTACGAGCAGTACTTC. Amino acids: CASSYHAGGLSFYEQYF.